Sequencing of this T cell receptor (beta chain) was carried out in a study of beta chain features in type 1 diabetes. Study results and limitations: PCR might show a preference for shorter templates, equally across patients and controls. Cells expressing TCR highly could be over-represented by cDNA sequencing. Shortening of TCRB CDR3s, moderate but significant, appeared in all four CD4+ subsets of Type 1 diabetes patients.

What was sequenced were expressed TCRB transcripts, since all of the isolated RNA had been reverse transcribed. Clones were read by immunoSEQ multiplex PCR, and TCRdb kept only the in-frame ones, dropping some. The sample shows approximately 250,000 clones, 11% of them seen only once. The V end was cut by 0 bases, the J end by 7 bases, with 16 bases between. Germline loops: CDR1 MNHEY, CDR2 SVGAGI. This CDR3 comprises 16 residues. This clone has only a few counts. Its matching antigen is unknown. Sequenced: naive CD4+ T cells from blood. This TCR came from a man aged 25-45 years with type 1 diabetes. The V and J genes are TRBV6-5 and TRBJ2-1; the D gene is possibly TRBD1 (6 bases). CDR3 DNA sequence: TGTGCCAGCAGTTACTCTCCCCAGACAGGACCAAATGAGCAGTTCTTC. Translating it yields CASSYSPQTGPNEQFF.